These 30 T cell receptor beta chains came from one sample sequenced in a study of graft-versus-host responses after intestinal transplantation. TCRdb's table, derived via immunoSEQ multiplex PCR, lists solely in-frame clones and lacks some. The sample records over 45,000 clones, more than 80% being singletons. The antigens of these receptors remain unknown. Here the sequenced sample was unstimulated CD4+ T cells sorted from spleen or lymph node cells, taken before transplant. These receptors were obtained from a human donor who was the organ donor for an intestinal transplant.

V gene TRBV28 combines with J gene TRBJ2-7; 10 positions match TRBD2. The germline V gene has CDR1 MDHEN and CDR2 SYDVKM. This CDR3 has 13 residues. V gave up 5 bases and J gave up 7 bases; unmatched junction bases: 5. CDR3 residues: CASSDPSGSEQYF. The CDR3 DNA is TGTGCCAGCAGTGACCCTAGCGGGAGTGAGCAGTACTTC. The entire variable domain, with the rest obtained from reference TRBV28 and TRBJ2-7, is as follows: DVKVTQSSRYLVKRTGEKVFLECVQDMDHENMFWYRQDPGLGLRLIYFSYDVKMKEKGDIPEGYSVSREKKERFSLILESASTNQTSMYLCASSDPSGSEQYFGPGTRLTVT.

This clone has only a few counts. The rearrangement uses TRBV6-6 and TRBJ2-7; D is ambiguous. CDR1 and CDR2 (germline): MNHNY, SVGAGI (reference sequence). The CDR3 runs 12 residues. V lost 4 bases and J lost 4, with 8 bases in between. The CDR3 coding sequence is TGTGCCAGCAGTTCCAGTGTGTACGAGCAGTACTTC. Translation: CASSSSVYEQYF.

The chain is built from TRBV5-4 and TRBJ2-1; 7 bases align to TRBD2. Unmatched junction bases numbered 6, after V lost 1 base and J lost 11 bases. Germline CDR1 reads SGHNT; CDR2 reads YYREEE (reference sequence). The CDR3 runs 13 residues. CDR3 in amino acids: CASSLSAGEQQFF. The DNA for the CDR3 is TGTGCCAGCAGCTTGTCTGCGGGAGAGCAGCAGTTCTTC.

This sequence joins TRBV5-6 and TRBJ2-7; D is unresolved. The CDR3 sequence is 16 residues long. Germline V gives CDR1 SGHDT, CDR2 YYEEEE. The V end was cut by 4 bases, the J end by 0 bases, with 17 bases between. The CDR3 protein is CASSPRWRRSSYEQYF. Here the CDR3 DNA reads TGTGCCAGCAGCCCACGGTGGAGACGGAGCTCCTACGAGCAGTACTTC.

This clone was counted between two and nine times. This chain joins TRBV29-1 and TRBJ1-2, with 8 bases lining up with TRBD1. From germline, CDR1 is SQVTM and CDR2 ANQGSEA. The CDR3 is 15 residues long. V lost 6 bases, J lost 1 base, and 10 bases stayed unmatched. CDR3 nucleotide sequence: TGCAGCGTCAGAAATGACAGGGGCATTAACTATGGCTACACCTTC. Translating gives CSVRNDRGINYGYTF.

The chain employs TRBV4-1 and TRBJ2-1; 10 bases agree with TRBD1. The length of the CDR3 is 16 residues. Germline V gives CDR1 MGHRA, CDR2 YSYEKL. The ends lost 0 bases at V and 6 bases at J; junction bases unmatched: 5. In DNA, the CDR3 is TGCGCCAGCAGCCAAGATTTGACAGGGGGCGGCAATGAGCAGTTCTTC. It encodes CASSQDLTGGGNEQFF.

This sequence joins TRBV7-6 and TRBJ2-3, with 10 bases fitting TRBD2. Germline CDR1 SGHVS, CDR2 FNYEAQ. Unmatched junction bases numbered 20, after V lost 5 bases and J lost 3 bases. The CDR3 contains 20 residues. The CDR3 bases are TGTGCCAGCAGCCTTGGAGCCTCACAGGCACTAGCGGGACCGACAGATACGCAGTATTTT. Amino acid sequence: CASSLGASQALAGPTDTQYF.

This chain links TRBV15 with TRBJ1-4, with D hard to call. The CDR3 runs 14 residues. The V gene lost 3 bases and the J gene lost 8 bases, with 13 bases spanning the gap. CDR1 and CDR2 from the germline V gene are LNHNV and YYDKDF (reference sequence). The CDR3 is CATSRGSDGEKLFF. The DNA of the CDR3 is TGTGCCACCAGCAGGGGTTCTGACGGGGAAAAACTGTTTTTT.

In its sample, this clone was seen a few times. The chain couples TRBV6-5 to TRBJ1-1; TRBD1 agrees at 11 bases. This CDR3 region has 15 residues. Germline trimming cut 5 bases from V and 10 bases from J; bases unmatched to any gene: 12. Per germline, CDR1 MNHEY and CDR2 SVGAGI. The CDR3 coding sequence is TGTGCCAGCAGTGCCCGGGACAGGGGGGCCCCGGTAGCTTTCTTT. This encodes CASSARDRGAPVAFF.

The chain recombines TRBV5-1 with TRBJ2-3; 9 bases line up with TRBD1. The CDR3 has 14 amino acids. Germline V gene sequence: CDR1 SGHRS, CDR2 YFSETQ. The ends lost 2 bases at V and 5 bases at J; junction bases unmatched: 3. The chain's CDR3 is CASSFGTGRDTQYF. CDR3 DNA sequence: TGCGCCAGCAGCTTCGGGACAGGGAGAGATACGCAGTATTTT.

The CDR3 spells CASSLGGQLAGVTGELFF. Here the CDR3 DNA reads TGTGCCAGCAGCTTGGGGGGTCAACTAGCGGGAGTGACCGGGGAGCTGTTTTTT. The gene calls are TRBV5-4 and TRBJ2-2; 11 bases align to TRBD2. The ends lost 0 bases at V and 5 bases at J; junction bases unmatched: 9. This CDR3 is built from 18 residues. Germline loops: CDR1 SGHNT, CDR2 YYREEE (reference sequence).

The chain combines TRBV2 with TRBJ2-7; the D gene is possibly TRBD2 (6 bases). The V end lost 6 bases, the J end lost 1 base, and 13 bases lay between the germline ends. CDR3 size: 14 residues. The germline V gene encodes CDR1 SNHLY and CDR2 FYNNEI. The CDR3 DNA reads TGTGCCAGCAGAGCCGGGACTTCTTCCTACGAGCAGTACTTC. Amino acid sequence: CASRAGTSSYEQYF.

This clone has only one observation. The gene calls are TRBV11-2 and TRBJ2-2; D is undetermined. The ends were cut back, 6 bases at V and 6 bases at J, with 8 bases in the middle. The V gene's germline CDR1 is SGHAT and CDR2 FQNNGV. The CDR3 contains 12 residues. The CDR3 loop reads CASRSMAGELFF. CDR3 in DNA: TGTGCCAGCAGATCTATGGCCGGGGAGCTGTTTTTT.

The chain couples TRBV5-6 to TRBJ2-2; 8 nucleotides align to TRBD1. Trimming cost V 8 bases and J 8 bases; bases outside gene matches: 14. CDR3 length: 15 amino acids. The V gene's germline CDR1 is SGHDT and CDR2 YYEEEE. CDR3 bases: TGTGCCAGTACAATTTGGGGGACAGGATCTGGGGAGCTGTTTTTT. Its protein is CASTIWGTGSGELFF.

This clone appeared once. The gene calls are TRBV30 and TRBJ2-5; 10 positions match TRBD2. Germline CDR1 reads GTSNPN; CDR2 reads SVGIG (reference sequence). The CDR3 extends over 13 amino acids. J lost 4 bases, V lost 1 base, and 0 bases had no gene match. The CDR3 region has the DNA TGTGCCTGGAGTGGACTAGCGGGAGAGACCCAGTACTTC. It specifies CAWSGLAGETQYF.

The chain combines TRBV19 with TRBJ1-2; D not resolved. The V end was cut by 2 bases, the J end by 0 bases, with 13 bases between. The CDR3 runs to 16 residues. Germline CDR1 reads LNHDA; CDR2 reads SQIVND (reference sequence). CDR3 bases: TGTGCCAGTAGTATATCGAGGAGTTTAGCTAACTATGGCTACACCTTC. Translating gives CASSISRSLANYGYTF.

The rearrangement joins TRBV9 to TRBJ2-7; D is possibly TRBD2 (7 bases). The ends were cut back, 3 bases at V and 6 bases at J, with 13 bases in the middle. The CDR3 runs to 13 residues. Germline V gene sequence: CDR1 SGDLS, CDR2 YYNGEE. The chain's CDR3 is CASSAIGGAEQYF. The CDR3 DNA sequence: TGTGCCAGCAGCGCGATAGGGGGGGCCGAGCAGTACTTC.

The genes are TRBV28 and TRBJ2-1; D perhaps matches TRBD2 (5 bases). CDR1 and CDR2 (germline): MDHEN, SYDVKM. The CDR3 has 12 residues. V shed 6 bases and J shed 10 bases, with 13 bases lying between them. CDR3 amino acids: CASSLSGWEQFF. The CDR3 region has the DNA TGTGCCAGCAGCCTATCGGGGTGGGAGCAGTTCTTC.

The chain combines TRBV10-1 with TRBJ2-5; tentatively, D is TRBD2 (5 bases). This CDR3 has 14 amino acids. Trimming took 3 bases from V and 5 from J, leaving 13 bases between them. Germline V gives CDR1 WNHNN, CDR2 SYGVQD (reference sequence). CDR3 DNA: TGCGCCAGCAGTGATGGGAGTTCACAGGAGACCCAGTACTTC. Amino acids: CASSDGSSQETQYF.

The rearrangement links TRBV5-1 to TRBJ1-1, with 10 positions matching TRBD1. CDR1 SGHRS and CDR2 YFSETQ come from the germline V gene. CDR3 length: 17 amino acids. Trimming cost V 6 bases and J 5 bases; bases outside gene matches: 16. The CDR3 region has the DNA TGCGCCAGCAAGAAGAATATTCCGGGACAGGGGTTTACTGAAGCTTTCTTT. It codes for CASKKNIPGQGFTEAFF.

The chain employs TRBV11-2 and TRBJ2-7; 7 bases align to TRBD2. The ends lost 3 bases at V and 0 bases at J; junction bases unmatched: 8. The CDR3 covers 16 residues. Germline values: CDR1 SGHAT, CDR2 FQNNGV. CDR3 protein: CASSLEEREPSYEQYF. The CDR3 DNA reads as TGTGCCAGCAGCTTGGAAGAGCGGGAACCCTCCTACGAGCAGTACTTC.

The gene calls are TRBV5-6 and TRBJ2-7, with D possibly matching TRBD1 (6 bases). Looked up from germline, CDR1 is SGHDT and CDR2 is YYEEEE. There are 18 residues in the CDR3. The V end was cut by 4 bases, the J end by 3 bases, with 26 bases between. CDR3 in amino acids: CASSPGRYRDTRFYEQYF. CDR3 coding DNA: TGTGCCAGCAGCCCCGGGCGATACCGGGACACCCGCTTCTACGAGCAGTACTTC.

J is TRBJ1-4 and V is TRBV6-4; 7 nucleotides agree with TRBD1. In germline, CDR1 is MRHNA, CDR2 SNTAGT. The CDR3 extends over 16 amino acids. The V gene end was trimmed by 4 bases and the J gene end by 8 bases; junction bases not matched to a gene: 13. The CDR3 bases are TGTGCCAGCAGTGTTTCGGGACAGCGTGGGGTAGAAAAACTGTTTTTT. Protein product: CASSVSGQRGVEKLFF.

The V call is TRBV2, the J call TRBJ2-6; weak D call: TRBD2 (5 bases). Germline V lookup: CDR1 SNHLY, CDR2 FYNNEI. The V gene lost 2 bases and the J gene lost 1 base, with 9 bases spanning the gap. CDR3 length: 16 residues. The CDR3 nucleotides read TGTGCCAGCAGTGAAAATCGGGGATCTGGGGCCAACGTCCTGACTTTC. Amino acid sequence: CASSENRGSGANVLTF.

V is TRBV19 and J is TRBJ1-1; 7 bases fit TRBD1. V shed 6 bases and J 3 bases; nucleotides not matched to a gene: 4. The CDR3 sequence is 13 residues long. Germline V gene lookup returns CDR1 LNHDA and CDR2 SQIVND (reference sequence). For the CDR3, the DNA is TGTGCCAGTAGGACACAGGGGTACACTGAAGCTTTCTTT. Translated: CASRTQGYTEAFF.

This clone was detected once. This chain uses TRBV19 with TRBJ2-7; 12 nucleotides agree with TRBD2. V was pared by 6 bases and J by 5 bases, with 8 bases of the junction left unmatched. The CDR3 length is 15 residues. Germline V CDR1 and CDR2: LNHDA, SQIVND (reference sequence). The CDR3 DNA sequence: TGTGCCAGTAGCCTCAAGACTAGCGGGAGCAACGAGCAGTACTTC. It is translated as CASSLKTSGSNEQYF.

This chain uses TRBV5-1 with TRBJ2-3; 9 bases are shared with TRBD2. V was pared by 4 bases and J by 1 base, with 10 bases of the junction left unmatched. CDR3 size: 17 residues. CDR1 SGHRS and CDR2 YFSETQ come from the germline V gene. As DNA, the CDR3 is TGCGCCAGCAGCCAGTGGCGTTTAGCGGGGGGCACAGATACGCAGTATTTT. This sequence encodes CASSQWRLAGGTDTQYF.

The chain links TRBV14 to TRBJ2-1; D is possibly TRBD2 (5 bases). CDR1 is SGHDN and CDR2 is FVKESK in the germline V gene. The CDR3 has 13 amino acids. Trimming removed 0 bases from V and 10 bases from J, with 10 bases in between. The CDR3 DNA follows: TGTGCCAGCAGCCAAGATCAACTAGGCGAGCAGTTCTTC. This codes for CASSQDQLGEQFF.

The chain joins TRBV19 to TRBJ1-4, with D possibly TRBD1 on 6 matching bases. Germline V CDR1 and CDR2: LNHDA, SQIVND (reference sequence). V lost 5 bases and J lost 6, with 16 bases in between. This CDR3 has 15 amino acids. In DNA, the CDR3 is TGTGCCAGTAGTGCAACAGGGAAGGGTGATGAAAAACTGTTTTTT. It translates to CASSATGKGDEKLFF.

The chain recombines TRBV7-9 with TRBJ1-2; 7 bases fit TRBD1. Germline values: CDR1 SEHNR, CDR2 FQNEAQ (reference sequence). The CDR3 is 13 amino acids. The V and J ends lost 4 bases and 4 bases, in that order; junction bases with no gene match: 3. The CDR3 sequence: CASSSRDSYGYTF. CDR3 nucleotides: TGTGCCAGCAGCTCCCGGGACAGCTATGGCTACACCTTC.